This is a list of T cell receptor beta chains from one sample in a study of vaccination and CD4 T cells after COVID-19. TCRdb ran MiXCR on the PCR reads and lists one entry per CDR3 protein. Among more than 20,000 distinct CDR3 sequences listed, 46% were seen once. These TCRs' antigens remain unknown. The specimen comprised CD4+ T cells from blood, cultured in vitro, sampled about 7 months after SARS-CoV-2 vaccination. These receptors were collected from a human donor who had recovered from COVID-19. Each CDR3 is given with its conserved first and last residue. A D gene is named only where the DNA matches it firmly. Expanded clones are given a class, and other clones once, few, many or no size at all.

few TRBJ2-7 TRBV4-2 - TGTGCCAGCAGCCTCAACGGGGCGGAGCAGTACTTC CASSLNGAEQYF
once TRBJ2-7 TRBV6-7 TRBD1 TGTGCCAGCAGTTACTCGACAGGGGGGGACTACGAGCAGTACTTC CASSYSTGGDYEQYF
- TRBJ2-7 TRBV20-1 TRBD1 TGCAGTGCCCCAATGAGGGGGACAGGGGGCGAGCAGTACTTC CSAPMRGTGGEQYF
- TRBJ2-5 TRBV28 - TGTGCCAGCAGTTTATGGGGTCAGGCCTGGAAAGAGACCCAGTACTTC CASSLWGQAWKETQYF
- TRBJ2-3 TRBV19 - TGTGCCAGTAGTATAGACTATGGTAATACGCAGTATTTT CASSIDYGNTQYF
few TRBJ2-7 TRBV7-9 TRBD1 TGTGCCAGCAGCTCCGACAGGGTAGGCGAGCAGTACTTC CASSSDRVGEQYF
- TRBJ1-2 TRBV19 TRBD1 TGTGCCAGTAGCAGGGACAGAAGGTATGGCTACACCTTC CASSRDRRYGYTF
- TRBJ2-1 TRBV20-1 - TGCAGTGCGCGCTACTTAGCGGCACCCTCCTACAATGAGCAGTTCTTC CSARYLAAPSYNEQFF
- TRBJ1-1 TRBV20-1 TRBD1 TGCAGTGCCACACATCAATTCACAGGGGCAACTAACACTGAAGCTTTCTTT CSATHQFTGATNTEAFF
- TRBJ1-6 TRBV5-4 - TGTGCCAGCAGCTTGGCTAAGACAGGTTCGGTTAATTCACCCCTCCACTTT CASSLAKTGSVNSPLHF
- TRBJ1-2 TRBV20-1 TRBD1 TGCAGTGCTAGAGATCGTGGGACAGGGGTTGGCTACACCTTC CSARDRGTGVGYTF
once TRBJ1-1 TRBV7-6 - TGTGCCAGCAGCTTATTGGCGGGGACCCCCTACGAGGACACTGAAGCTTTCTTT CASSLLAGTPYEDTEAFF
- TRBJ2-3 TRBV4-3 TRBD2 TGCGCCAGCAGCCTGGGCTCAGGACTAGCGGGAGGCACAGATACGCAGTATTTT CASSLGSGLAGGTDTQYF
- TRBJ2-4 TRBV7-9 - TGTGCCAGCAGCTTAACAGGGCTGAACATTCAGTACTTC CASSLTGLNIQYF
- TRBJ2-3 TRBV7-9 - TGTGCCAGCAGCTTTGCTGTGGATACGCAGTATTTT CASSFAVDTQYF
medium-sized TRBJ2-3 TRBV7-7 - TGTGCCAGCAGCTTAGGGGGCACAGATACGCAGTATTTT CASSLGGTDTQYF
- TRBJ2-5 TRBV7-9 TRBD2 TGTGCCAGCAGCCTGAAGCTAGCGGGTGAACAAGAGACCCAGTACTTC CASSLKLAGEQETQYF
- TRBJ2-5 TRBV10-2 - TGCGCCAGCAGTGCACGTCTTGCAACCCAGTACTTC CASSARLATQYF
- TRBJ1-2 TRBV5-6 TRBD1 TGTGCCAGCAGCCTACAGGGGGCCCGGGACTATGGCTACACCTTC CASSLQGARDYGYTF
few TRBJ2-7 TRBV15 - TGTGCCACCAGCAGAGGGGGGACGCAGGCCTACGAGCAGTACTTC CATSRGGTQAYEQYF
- TRBJ2-5 TRBV7-6 - TGTGCCAGCAGCTTAAACAGGGCGGTGGAGGAGACCCAGTACTTC CASSLNRAVEETQYF
few TRBJ2-5 TRBV7-9 TRBD1 TGTGCCAGCAGCGAGGGACAGGGAGGAAAAGAGACCCAGTACTTC CASSEGQGGKETQYF
- TRBJ1-1 TRBV11-1 - TGTGCCAGCAGCCCTCTTACAGGGAGGAACACTGAAGCTTTCTTT CASSPLTGRNTEAFF
few TRBJ2-7 TRBV28 - TGTGCCAGCAGGGACAGTACCTACGAGCAGTACTTC CASRDSTYEQYF
few TRBJ1-5 TRBV20-1 - TGCAGTGCTAGATGGGGACTCGGGGAGCCCCAGCATTTT CSARWGLGEPQHF
- TRBJ2-1 TRBV5-4 TRBD2 TGTGCCAGCAGCCCGAGGGAGGGCGGGGGCAATGAGCAGTTCTTC CASSPREGGGNEQFF
few TRBJ1-2 TRBV6-1 - TGTGCCAGCAGGACGGAGGGGGGGTATGGCTACACCTTC CASRTEGGYGYTF
medium-sized TRBJ1-2 TRBV6-4 - TGTGCCAGGGCCCTAAACACCTTC CARALNTF
few TRBJ2-2 TRBV24-1 - TGTGCCACCAGTGGTAGCGGGACAGTCTCCACCGGGGAGCTGTTTTTT CATSGSGTVSTGELFF
- TRBJ1-6 TRBV6-5 - TGTGCCAGCAGTTACTCGAGGGGCCAAGGACCCCTCCACTTT CASSYSRGQGPLHF
- TRBJ2-7 TRBV27 TRBD1 TGTGCCAGCAGTTCAGCGGGACAGGGAACCTACGAGCAGTACTTC CASSSAGQGTYEQYF
few TRBJ2-5 TRBV29-1 TRBD1 TGCAGCGTGGACAGGGGGGGGAGAGAGACCCAGTACTTC CSVDRGGRETQYF
few TRBJ1-1 TRBV20-1 - TGCAGTCCGACGGGGAACACTGAAGCTTTCTTT CSPTGNTEAFF
few TRBJ2-7 TRBV6-1 - TGTGCCAGCAGGCCAGGTGGCTCCTACGAGCAGTACTTC CASRPGGSYEQYF
medium-sized TRBJ2-1 TRBV7-9 - TGTGCCAGCAGCGTCCCGAGGGGCACGAGCTCCTACAATGAGCAGTTCTTC CASSVPRGTSSYNEQFF
few TRBJ2-5 TRBV2 - TGTGCCAGCAGTGTTCAGGGTAGTAGGACCCAGTACTTC CASSVQGSRTQYF
- TRBJ1-1 TRBV20-1 - TGCAGTGCTAGAAGATTCCTGAGAGGGGGTGAAGCTTTCTTT CSARRFLRGGEAFF
- TRBJ2-7 TRBV4-1 - TGCGCCAGCAGCCGCAATGGACCCTACGAGCAGTACTTC CASSRNGPYEQYF
few TRBJ2-1 TRBV20-1 - TGCAGTGCTAGTGCGGGACACACGTACAATGAGCAGTTCTTC CSASAGHTYNEQFF
- TRBJ1-6 TRBV20-1 - TGCAGTGCTAGAGATGCCACAATGGGGAATTCACCCCTCCACTTT CSARDATMGNSPLHF
- TRBJ2-5 TRBV20-1 TRBD2 TGCAGTGCTAGAGTAGTCGCTAGCGGGATTGAGACCCAGTACTTC CSARVVASGIETQYF
- TRBJ2-2 TRBV7-9 TRBD2 TGTGCCAGCGGGGGACTAGCGGGGCCCATCACCGGGGAGCTGTTTTTT CASGGLAGPITGELFF
- TRBJ2-3 TRBV7-3 TRBD2 TGTGCCAGCAGCCCGAGGGTAGCGGGAGAAGACACAGATACGCAGTATTTT CASSPRVAGEDTDTQYF
- TRBJ1-2 TRBV6-6 - TGTGCCAGCAGCCACACAGGGTTATTAGGCTACACCTTC CASSHTGLLGYTF
- TRBJ2-5 TRBV20-1 TRBD1 TGCAGTGCTGCTAGGGGGACAGGGAGACAAGAGACCCAGTACTTC CSAARGTGRQETQYF
- TRBJ2-7 TRBV5-1 TRBD2 TGCGCCAGCAACCGACTAGCGGGAGAAGGTGAGCAGTACTTC CASNRLAGEGEQYF
few TRBJ1-1 TRBV20-1 - TGCAGTGCACTTGTGGGGGGTATCTTCACTGAAGCTTTCTTT CSALVGGIFTEAFF
few TRBJ2-1 TRBV7-9 - TGTGCCAGCAGCTTAGATTGGGGCGCCATACTAGTTTCTGAGCAGTTCTTC CASSLDWGAILVSEQFF
- TRBJ1-6 TRBV20-1 - TGCAGTGCTAGGGGTTGGGAGATCAATTCACCCCTCCACTTT CSARGWEINSPLHF